This TCR beta chain comes out of a study of cytomegalovirus exposure and HLA in healthy donors. Overall study findings and caveats: An analysis was carried out later, and it reportedly showed fewer N-insertions in an Asian-associated ancestry cluster than the roughly 670-donor mean.

PCR was performed using 60 Vbeta and 13 Jbeta primers. In the study's own analysis: An analysis that came later counted some 85 million unique TCR beta chains, around 12 million shared. Sequenced by immunoSEQ multiplex PCR; TCRdb stores in-frame clones only, minus some. V, J and clone size are taken as reported in that table, and D and trimming were inferred from the DNA itself. The sample records about 120,000 clones, 70% to 80% being singletons. Of note for this clone: What it binds is not known.

The CDR3 is 18 amino acids. Trimming removed 7 bases from V and 0 bases from J; junction bases left unmatched: 9. In germline, CDR1 is ENHRY, CDR2 SYGVKD. The sequence came from a female donor in good health and CMV-seronegative. V and J are TRBV10-3 and TRBJ2-2; TRBD2 matches 12 bases. Sequencing was carried out using PBMCs. The CDR3, as DNA: TGTGCCATCAAGACCGGGACTAGCGGGTCAACGAACACCGGGGAGCTGTTTTTT. Protein sequence: CAIKTGTSGSTNTGELFF.